This T cell receptor (beta chain) was observed in a study of blood T cell repertoires in COVID-19. Across the whole study: Sources were T cells, B-cell-depleted T cells, or PBMCs; the material itself was cDNA or gDNA.

With V trimmed by 4 bases and J by 4 bases, 14 bases remained unmatched. The CDR3 contains 17 residues. Germline CDR1 SGHRS, CDR2 YFSETQ. This clone appeared a single time. Sequencing was performed with immunoSEQ multiplex PCR; in TCRdb, only in-frame clones are kept and a portion is missing. The sample lists some 100,000 clones; approximately 90% were seen once. Sequencing was carried out using peripheral blood. The chain combines TRBV5-1 with TRBJ1-3; 7 bases match TRBD1. This TCR derives from a man in his 60s with acute or convalescent COVID-19. In DNA form, the CDR3 reads TGCGCCAGCAGCCTCCTGACAGGGTCCGGGGAAGGAAACACCATATATTTT. Its translation: CASSLLTGSGEGNTIYF.